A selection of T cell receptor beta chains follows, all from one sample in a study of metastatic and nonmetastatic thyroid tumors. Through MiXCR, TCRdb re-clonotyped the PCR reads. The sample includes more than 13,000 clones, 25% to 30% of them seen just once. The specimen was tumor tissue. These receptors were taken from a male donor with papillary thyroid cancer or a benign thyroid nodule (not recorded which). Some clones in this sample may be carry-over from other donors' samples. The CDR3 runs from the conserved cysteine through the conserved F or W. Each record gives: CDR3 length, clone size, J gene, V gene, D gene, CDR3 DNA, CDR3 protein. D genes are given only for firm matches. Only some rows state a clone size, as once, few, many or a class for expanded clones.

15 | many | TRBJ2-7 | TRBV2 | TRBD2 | TGTGCCAGCAGGCCGGGACTAGCGGGAGCCTACGAGCAGTACTTC | CASRPGLAGAYEQYF
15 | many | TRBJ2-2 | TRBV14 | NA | TGTGCCAGCAGCCAAGATACCCTGAACACCGGGGAGCTGTTTTTT | CASSQDTLNTGELFF
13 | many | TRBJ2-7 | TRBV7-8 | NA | TGTGCCAGCAGCCGGGACACCTCCTACGAGCAGTACTTC | CASSRDTSYEQYF
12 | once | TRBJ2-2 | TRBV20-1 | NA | TGCAGTGCTACAGGGGAAACCGGGGAGCTGTTTTTT | CSATGETGELFF
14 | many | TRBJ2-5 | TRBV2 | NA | TGTGCCAGCAGTGAAGCGGGTACAGAAGAGACCCAGTACTTC | CASSEAGTEETQYF
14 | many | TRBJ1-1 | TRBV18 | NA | TGTGCCAGCTCACGGGGGTGGGGCACGGCTGAAGCTTTCTTT | CASSRGWGTAEAFF
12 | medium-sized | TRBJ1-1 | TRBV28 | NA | TGTGCCAGCAGTTTACAGAACACTGAAGCTTTCTTT | CASSLQNTEAFF
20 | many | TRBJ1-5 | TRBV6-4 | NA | TGTGCCAGCAGTGACTCTGAGGTTCCGCCTCCCTTTGATAGCAATCAGCCCCAGCATTTT | CASSDSEVPPPFDSNQPQHF
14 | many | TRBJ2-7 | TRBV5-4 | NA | TGTGCCAGCAGCGCGAGGGACCTGGTGGGAGAGCAGTACTTC | CASSARDLVGEQYF
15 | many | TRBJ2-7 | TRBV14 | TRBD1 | TGTGCCAGCAGGGAATCGGGGACAGGGATTGAGGAGCAGTACTTC | CASRESGTGIEEQYF
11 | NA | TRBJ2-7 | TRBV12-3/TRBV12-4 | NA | TGTGCCAGCAGCCCCACCTACGAGCAGTACTTC | CASSPTYEQYF
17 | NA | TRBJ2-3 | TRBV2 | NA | TGTGCCAGCATCGAGTACTTTAAGGCAGCTAGCACAGATACGCAGTATTTT | CASIEYFKAASTDTQYF
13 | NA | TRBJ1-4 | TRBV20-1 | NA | TGCAGTGCTAGCGCAGGCTTTAATGAAAAACTGTTTTTT | CSASAGFNEKLFF
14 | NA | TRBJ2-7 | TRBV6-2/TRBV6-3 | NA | TGTGCCAGCAGCCCCGGGAAAGCCCCCTACGAGCAGTACTTC | CASSPGKAPYEQYF
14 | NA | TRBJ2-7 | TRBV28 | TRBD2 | TGCGCCAGCAGTCTAGCGGGAGGCCCGAAAGAGCAGTACTTC | CASSLAGGPKEQYF
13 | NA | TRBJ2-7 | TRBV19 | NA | TGTGCCAGTAGCCAAACAGGACCCTACGAGCAGTACTTC | CASSQTGPYEQYF
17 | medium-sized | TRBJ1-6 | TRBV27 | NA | TGTGCCAGCAGTTTACAAACGGTTCATCCCTATAATTCACCCCTCCACTTT | CASSLQTVHPYNSPLHF
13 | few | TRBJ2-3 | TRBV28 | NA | TGTGCCAGCAGTTTATTAGACACAGATACGCAGTATTTT | CASSLLDTDTQYF
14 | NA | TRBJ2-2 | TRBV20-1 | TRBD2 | TGCAGTGTCAAGCGGGACCCCACCACCGGGGAGCTGTTTTTT | CSVKRDPTTGELFF
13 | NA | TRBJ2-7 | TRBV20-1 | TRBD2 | TGCAGTGCTAATAGCGGGATCGCTGGCGAGCAGTACTTC | CSANSGIAGEQYF
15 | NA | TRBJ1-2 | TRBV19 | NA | TGTGCCAGTAAGACAATTCCGACAGGTTACTATGGCTACACCTTC | CASKTIPTGYYGYTF
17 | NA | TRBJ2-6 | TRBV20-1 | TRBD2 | TGCAGTGCTAGTGGGGTTACTAGCGTCTCTGGGGCCAAAGTCCTGACTTTC | CSASGVTSVSGAKVLTF
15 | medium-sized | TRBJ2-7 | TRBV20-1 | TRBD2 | TGCAGTGCTAGAGCCCCTAGCGGGAGGGCCTACGAGCAGTACTTC | CSARAPSGRAYEQYF
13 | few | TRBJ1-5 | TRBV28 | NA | TGTGCCAGCAGGAGGGTGGCAGTTCAGCCCCAGCATTTT | CASRRVAVQPQHF
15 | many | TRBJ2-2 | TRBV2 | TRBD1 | TGTGCCAGCAGTGTTCTTGGACAGGGCACCGGGGAGCTGTTTTTT | CASSVLGQGTGELFF
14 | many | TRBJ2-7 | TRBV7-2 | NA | TGTGCCAGCAGCCCAATAGCCCTGGGCTACGAGCAGTACTTC | CASSPIALGYEQYF
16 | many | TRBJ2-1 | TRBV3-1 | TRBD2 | TGTGCCAGCAGCTTGTATACTAGCGGAAGTAACAATGAGCAGTTCTTC | CASSLYTSGSNNEQFF
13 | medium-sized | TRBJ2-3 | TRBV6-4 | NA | TGTGCCAGCAGCTTAGGGGGTGAAGATACGCAGTATTTT | CASSLGGEDTQYF
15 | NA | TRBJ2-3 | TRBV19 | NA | TGTGCCAGTAGTATTGAGGGCAGGGGGGGGGATACGCAGTATTTT | CASSIEGRGGDTQYF
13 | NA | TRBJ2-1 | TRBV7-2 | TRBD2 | TGTGCCAGCCGGACTAGCGGCAAGGGTGAGCAGTTCTTC | CASRTSGKGEQFF
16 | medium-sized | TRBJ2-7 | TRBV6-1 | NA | TGTGCCAGCAGCCCCCACCTCTCCGGGAGTTCCTACGAGCAGTACTTC | CASSPHLSGSSYEQYF
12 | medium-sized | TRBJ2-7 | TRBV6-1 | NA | TGTGCCAGCAATCTGGACAGCTACGAGCAGTACTTC | CASNLDSYEQYF
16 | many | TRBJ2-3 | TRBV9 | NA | TGTGCCAGCAGCGCCTCGACTGGGACTAGCACAGATACGCAGTATTTT | CASSASTGTSTDTQYF
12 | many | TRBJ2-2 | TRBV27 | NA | TGTGCCAGCAGCCGGGGATCCGGGGAGCTGTTTTTT | CASSRGSGELFF
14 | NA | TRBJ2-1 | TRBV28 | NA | TGTGCCAGCAACACCGCCATGACCCGGATTGAGCAGTTCTTC | CASNTAMTRIEQFF
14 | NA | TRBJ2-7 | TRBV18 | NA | TGTGCCAGCTCACCCCGGACGGGTTCCTACGAGCAGTACTTC | CASSPRTGSYEQYF
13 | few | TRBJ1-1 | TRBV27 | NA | TGTGCCAGCAGCCAAAATCAGGGCACTGAAGCTTTCTTT | CASSQNQGTEAFF
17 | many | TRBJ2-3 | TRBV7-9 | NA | TGTGCCAGCAGCTCAAAGGTCGGAGGGCTAGCAGATGATACGCAGTATTTT | CASSSKVGGLADDTQYF
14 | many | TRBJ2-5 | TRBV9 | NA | TGTGCCAGCAGCGTAAGCAACACCCAAGAGACCCAGTACTTC | CASSVSNTQETQYF